This T cell receptor beta chain came from a study of Ad26.COV2.S vaccination and SARS-CoV-2 variants. Study results and caveats: Placebo and vaccine recipients had non-spike TCR breadth that was similar.

Only in-frame clones appear in the TCRdb table, and some are missing; sequencing was by immunoSEQ multiplex PCR. In the table there are approximately 400,000 clones, 92% of which are singletons. The CDR3 extends over 15 amino acids. Deletions cut 1 base from V and 5 bases from J, with 12 bases between. Germline CDR1 SGHRS, CDR2 YFSETQ. Notes on this clone: Its antigen is undetermined.

Material: peripheral blood, obtained after recovery from COVID-19. The chain couples TRBV5-1 to TRBJ1-4; D may be TRBD1 (5 bases). The receptor comes from a human donor who had recovered from COVID-19. The CDR3 here is CASSLYGAGNEKLFF. DNA of the CDR3: TGCGCCAGCAGCTTGTATGGCGCAGGGAATGAAAAACTGTTTTTT.